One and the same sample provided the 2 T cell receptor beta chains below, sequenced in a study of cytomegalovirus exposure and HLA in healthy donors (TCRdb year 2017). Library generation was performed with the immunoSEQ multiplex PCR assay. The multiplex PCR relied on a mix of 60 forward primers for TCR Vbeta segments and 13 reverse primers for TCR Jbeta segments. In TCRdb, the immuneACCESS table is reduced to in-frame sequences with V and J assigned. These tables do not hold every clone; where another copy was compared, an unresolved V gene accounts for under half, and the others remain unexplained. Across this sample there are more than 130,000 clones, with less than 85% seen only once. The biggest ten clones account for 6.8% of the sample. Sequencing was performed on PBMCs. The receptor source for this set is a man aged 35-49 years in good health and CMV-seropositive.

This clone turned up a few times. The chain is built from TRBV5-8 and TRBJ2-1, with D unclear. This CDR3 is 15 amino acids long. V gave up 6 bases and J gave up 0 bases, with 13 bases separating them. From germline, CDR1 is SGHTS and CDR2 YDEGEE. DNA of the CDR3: TGTGCCAGCAATCGAGGCGCTAGCTCCTACAATGAGCAGTTCTTC. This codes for CASNRGASSYNEQFF.

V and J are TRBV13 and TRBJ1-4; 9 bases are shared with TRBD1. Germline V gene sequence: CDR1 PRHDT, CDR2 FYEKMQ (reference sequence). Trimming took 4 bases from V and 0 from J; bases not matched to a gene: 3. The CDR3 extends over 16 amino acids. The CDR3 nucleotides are TGTGCCAGCAGCTCGGACAGGGGTACAACTAATGAAAAACTGTTTTTT. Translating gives CASSSDRGTTNEKLFF.